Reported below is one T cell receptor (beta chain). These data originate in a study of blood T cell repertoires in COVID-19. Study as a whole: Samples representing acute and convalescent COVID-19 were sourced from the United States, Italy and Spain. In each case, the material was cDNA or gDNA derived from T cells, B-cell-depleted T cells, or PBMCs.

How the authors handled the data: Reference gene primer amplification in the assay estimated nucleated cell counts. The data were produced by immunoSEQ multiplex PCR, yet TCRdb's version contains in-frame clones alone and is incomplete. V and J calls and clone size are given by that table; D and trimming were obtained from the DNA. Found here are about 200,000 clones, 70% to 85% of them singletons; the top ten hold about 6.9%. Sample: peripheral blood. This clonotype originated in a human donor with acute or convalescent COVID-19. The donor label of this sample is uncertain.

CDR3 DNA sequence: TGTGCCAGCAGCTTAGTAACAGGGGCTGGGGCCAACGTCCTGACTTTC. Translation: CASSLVTGAGANVLTF. V is TRBV7-7 and J is TRBJ2-6; 7 bases line up with TRBD1. Germline V lookup: CDR1 SSHAT, CDR2 FNYEAQ (reference sequence). The CDR3 loop spans 16 amino acids. V lost 1 base, J lost 2 bases, and 2 bases stayed unmatched. The full variable domain, its missing parts supplied by reference TRBV7-7 and TRBJ2-6, is GAGVSQSPRYKVTKRGQDVTLRCDPISSHATLYWYQQALGQGPEFLTYFNYEAQPDKSGLPSDRFSAERPEGSISTLTIQRTEQRDSAMYRCASSLVTGAGANVLTFGAGSRLTVL.